This T cell receptor beta chain was obtained from a study of blood T cells in healthy people across ages. A J-beta primer mix and a sample-barcoded 5' primer were used in a second PCR of about 7 to 12 cycles. TCRdb re-called the 5' RACE reads through MiXCR, storing one row per CDR3 protein. Among approximately 490,000 distinct CDR3 sequences, around 24% were seen once, and the ten largest hold 8.5% to 9.5%. CDR1 SEHNR and CDR2 FQNEAQ come from the germline V gene (reference sequence). The CDR3 runs 14 residues. The V and J ends lost 0 bases and 7 bases respectively, with 12 bases between them. These data are also associated with another study on T cells of mothers and their children. As that report states: The yield was over 9 million TCR beta CDR3 reads from each mother and a few million from each child. Slightly higher but non-significant overlap marked related mother-child pairs versus unrelated pairs.

This sequence was found in a boy aged 5-17 years in good health. Input material: blood. The chain combines TRBV7-9 with TRBJ1-2; D uncertain. The CDR3 DNA is TGTGCCAGCAGCTTAGCGATGAGCAATCCTGGCTACACCTTC. This codes for CASSLAMSNPGYTF.